This is a list of T cell receptor beta chains from one sample in a study of blood T cell repertoires in COVID-19. Sequencing used immunoSEQ multiplex PCR; TCRdb keeps in-frame clones, though not all of them. This sample has about 370,000 clones; approximately 90% occur once, and the top ten carry roughly 1%. The sequenced sample consisted of PBMCs or T cells enriched from blood (not recorded which). These receptor sequences come from a man between 18 and 35 years old who had recovered from COVID-19. CDR3s include the opening cysteine and the closing phenylalanine or tryptophan.

v_call,cdr3_aa
TRBV5-1,CASSSAGFMNTEAFF
TRBV4-2,CASSQDDGSSTDTQYF
TRBV18,CASSPIGREGTQYF
TRBV6-5,CASSYFRDNGYTF
TRBV11-3,CASSASGLENSPLHF
TRBV29-1,CSVVSGANEQFF
TRBV3-1/TRBV3-2,CASSQVQGAMDEQFF
TRBV15,CATRAGTGTYEQYF
TRBV5-1,CASSLGLAGAQETQYF
TRBV18,CASSKGQGSGGEEKLFF
TRBV19,CASSHRGGNEQYF
TRBV9,CASNEQDLNSPLHF
TRBV5-1,CASSLDWGTGKETQYF
TRBV9,CASSAGSGIAYEQYF
TRBV28,CASGRGQGTEETQYF
TRBV10-3,CAISDSAGVETQYF
TRBV19,CASSIRQGSGRAFF
TRBV2,CASRGPGLETQYF
TRBV6-5,CASRSTGPEAFF
TRBV28,CASRGQGTGELFF
TRBV3-1/TRBV3-2,CASSPTSGIYNEQFF
TRBV6-5,CASSRTGVGEQFF
TRBV15,CATSREGLAEADEQFF
TRBV6-5,CASSSPGTATDTQYF